This TCR beta chain was retrieved from a study of cytomegalovirus exposure and HLA in healthy donors. Findings and limits, study-wide: Whilst most TCR sequences proved rare, a subset of public TCRs occurred across many donors. Subsequent analysis of the 110 or so validation repertoires found a tendency for first-cohort TCR clusters to co-occur.

Looked up from germline, CDR1 is MGHRA and CDR2 is YSYEKL. The CDR3 runs 15 residues. The V gene lost 2 bases and the J gene lost 0 bases, with 10 bases spanning the gap. Measured with immunoSEQ multiplex PCR; TCRdb has only the in-frame clones, and not every one. This sample carries hundreds of thousands of clones, approximately 90% of them seen once, and the ten largest clones take roughly 0.83%. To note about this clone: Its antigen is still unknown.

The receptor was derived from a woman in her late teens or twenties in good health and CMV-seronegative. The J gene is TRBJ1-2, the V gene TRBV4-1; no clear D. The sequenced sample was PBMCs. The CDR3 coding sequence is TGCGCCAGCAGCCAAAAATCCAGAACTAACTATGGCTACACCTTC. Translated, it gives CASSQKSRTNYGYTF.